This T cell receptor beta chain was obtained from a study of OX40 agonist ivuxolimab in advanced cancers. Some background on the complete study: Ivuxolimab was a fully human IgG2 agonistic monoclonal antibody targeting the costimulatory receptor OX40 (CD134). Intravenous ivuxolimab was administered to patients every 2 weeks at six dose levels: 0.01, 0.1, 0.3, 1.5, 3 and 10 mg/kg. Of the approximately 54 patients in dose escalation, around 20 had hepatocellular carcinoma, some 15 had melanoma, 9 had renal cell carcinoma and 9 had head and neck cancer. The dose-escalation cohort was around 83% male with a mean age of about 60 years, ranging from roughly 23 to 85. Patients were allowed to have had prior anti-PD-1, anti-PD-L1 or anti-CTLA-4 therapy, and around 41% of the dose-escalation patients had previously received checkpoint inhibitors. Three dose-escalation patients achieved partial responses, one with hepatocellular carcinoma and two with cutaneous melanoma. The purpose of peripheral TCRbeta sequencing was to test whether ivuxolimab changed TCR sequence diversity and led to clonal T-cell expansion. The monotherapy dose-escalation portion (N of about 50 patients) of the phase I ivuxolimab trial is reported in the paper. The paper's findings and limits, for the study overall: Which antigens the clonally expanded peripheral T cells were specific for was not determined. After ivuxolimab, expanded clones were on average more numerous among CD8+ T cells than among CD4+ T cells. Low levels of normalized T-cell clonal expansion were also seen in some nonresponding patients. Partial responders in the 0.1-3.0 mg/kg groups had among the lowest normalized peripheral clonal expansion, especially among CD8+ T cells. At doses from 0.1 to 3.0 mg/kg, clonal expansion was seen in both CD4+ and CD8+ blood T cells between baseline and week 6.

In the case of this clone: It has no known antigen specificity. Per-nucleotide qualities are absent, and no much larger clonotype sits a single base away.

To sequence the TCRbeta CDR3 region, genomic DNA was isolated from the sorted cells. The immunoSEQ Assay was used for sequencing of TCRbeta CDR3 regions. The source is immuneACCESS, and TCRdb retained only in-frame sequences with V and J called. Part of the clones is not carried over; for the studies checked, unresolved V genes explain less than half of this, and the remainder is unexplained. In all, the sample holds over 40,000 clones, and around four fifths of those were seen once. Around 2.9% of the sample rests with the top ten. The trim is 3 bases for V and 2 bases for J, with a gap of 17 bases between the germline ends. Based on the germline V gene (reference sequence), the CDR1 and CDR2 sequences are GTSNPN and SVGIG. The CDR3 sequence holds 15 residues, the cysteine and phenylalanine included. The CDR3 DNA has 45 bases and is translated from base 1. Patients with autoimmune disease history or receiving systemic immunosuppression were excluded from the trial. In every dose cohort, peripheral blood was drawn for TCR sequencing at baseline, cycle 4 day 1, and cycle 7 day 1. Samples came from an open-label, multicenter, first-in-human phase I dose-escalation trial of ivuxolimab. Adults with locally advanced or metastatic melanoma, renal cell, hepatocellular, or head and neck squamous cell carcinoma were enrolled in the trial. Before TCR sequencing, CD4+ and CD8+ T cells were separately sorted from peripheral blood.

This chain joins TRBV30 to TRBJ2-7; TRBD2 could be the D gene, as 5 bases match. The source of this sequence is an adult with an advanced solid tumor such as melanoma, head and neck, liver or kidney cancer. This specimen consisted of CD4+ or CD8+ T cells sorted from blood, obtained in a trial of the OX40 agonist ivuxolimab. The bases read TGTGCCTGGAGGATCTCGGGATCGGGTCCCTACGAGCAGTACTTC. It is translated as CAWRISGSGPYEQYF.